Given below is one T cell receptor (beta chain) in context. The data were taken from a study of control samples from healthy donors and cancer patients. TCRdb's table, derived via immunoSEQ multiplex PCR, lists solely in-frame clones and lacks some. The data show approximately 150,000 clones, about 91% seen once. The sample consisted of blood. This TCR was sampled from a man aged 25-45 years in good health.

CDR3 residues: CASNHGGWGPDTQYF. As DNA, the CDR3 is TGTGCCAGCAACCACGGTGGGTGGGGCCCAGATACGCAGTATTTT. This chain connects TRBV5-8 to TRBJ2-3; the D gene is possibly TRBD1 (5 bases). The germline V gene encodes CDR1 SGHTS and CDR2 YDEGEE. CDR3 length: 15 amino acids. V was clipped by 6 bases and J by 4 bases, with 18 bases between them.